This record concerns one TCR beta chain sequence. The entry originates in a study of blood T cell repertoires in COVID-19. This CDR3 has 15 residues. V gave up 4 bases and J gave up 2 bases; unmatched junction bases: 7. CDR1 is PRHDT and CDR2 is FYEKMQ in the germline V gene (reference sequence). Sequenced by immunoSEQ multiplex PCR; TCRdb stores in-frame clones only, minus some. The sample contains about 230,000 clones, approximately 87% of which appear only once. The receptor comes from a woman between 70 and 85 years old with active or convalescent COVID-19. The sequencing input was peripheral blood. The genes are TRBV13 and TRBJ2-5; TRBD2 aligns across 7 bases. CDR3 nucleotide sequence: TGTGCCAGCAGCTCGAAGGGCGGGGGACAAGAGACCCAGTACTTC. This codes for CASSSKGGGQETQYF. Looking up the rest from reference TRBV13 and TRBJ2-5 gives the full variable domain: AAGVIQSPRHLIKEKRETATLKCYPIPRHDTVYWYQQGPGQDPQFLISFYEKMQSDKGSIPDRFSAQQFSDYHSELNMSSLELGDSALYFCASSSKGGGQETQYFGPGTRLLVL.